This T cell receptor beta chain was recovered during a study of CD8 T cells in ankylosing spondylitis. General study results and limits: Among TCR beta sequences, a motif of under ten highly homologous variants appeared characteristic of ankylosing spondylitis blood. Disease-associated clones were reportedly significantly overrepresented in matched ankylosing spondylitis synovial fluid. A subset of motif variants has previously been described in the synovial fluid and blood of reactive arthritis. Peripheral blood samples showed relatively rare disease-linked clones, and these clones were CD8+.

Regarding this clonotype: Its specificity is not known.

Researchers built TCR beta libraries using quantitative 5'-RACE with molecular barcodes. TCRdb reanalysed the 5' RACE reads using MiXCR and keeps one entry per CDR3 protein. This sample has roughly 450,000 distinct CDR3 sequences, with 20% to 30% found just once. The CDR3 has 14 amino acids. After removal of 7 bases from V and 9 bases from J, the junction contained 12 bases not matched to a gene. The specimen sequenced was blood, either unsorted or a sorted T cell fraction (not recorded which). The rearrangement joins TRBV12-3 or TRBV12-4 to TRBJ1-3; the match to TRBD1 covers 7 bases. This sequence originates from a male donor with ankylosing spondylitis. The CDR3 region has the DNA TGTGCCAGCATCCTCAGGGGGGCCCAAACCACCATATATTTT. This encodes CASILRGAQTTIYF.